This T cell receptor (beta chain) originates from a study of CD8+ T cells in alopecia areata. Notes on the study in general: The study found tofacitinib significantly decreased scalp clonality and expanded CD8+ clones among the top 100. For lesional scalp, especially alopecia totalis/universalis, clonality was higher than in normal scalp. Although TCR sharing was seen in mice, sharing across patients was less clear, possibly for HLA-related reasons.

On this clone: Its specificity is not known.

Treatment noted: oral pan-JAK inhibitor, 5-10 mg twice daily. Trimming shortened V by 4 bases and J by 5 bases, and 16 bases separated the two germline ends. In germline, CDR1 is SGHDT, CDR2 YYEEEE. This CDR3 region has 14 residues. TCR sequencing used cDNA made by reverse transcription of extracted RNA. Sequencing used immunoSEQ multiplex PCR; TCRdb keeps in-frame clones, though not all of them. The data hold approximately 210,000 clones, with over 60% observed a single time. The sample here was CD4+ T cells sorted from blood, taken at week 44, from a patient treated with tofacitinib. The TCR comes from a human donor with alopecia areata. The chain has TRBV5-6 and TRBJ2-7; TRBD2 might be the D (5 bases). The CDR3 bases are TGTGCCAGCAGCCCCCGGGGAAACCCCGACGAGCAGTACTTC. This codes for CASSPRGNPDEQYF.